These T cell receptor beta chains were read from a single sample in a study of cytomegalovirus exposure and HLA in healthy donors. Clones were sequenced by immunoSEQ multiplex PCR, and TCRdb holds only the in-frame ones, with some missing. The data show over 150,000 clones, with less than 80% seen just once and roughly 1.9% held by the top ten. Sequencing was performed on PBMCs. These receptors all stem from a man aged 40-49 years in good health and CMV-seronegative. Each CDR3 is given with its conserved first and last residue. The order of the fields is V gene, D gene, J gene, CDR3 protein. A D gene is named only where the DNA matches it firmly.

V gene: TRBV6-1
D gene: -
J gene: TRBJ2-5
CDR3 protein: CASSESGYQETQYF

V gene: TRBV28
D gene: -
J gene: TRBJ2-5
CDR3 protein: CASTSGPQETQYF

V gene: TRBV2
D gene: TRBD1
J gene: TRBJ2-5
CDR3 protein: CASSQHRQGETQYF

V gene: TRBV19
D gene: -
J gene: TRBJ2-7
CDR3 protein: CASSMVGSYEQYF

V gene: TRBV28
D gene: -
J gene: TRBJ2-7
CDR3 protein: CASSSTGVRGPSAAYEQYF

V gene: TRBV19
D gene: TRBD1
J gene: TRBJ1-1
CDR3 protein: CASSVQGEMSEAFF

V gene: TRBV5-8
D gene: -
J gene: TRBJ2-5
CDR3 protein: CASSLFGSGQETQYF

V gene: TRBV11-3
D gene: TRBD2
J gene: TRBJ2-3
CDR3 protein: CASSLSGSGTDTQYF

V gene: TRBV4-1
D gene: TRBD2
J gene: TRBJ2-7
CDR3 protein: CASSPSGTRGYEQYF

V gene: TRBV29-1
D gene: TRBD2
J gene: TRBJ2-2
CDR3 protein: CSVRLAESGELFF

V gene: TRBV5-1
D gene: TRBD2
J gene: TRBJ2-5
CDR3 protein: CASKSGLAGSGWRWETQYF

V gene: TRBV27
D gene: TRBD2
J gene: TRBJ2-1
CDR3 protein: CASIRNRPGTLAGGPNEQFF

V gene: TRBV4-3
D gene: TRBD1
J gene: TRBJ2-3
CDR3 protein: CASSQDLDRVTDTQYF

V gene: TRBV7-2
D gene: -
J gene: TRBJ2-5
CDR3 protein: CASSGTGTQYF

V gene: TRBV7-2
D gene: -
J gene: TRBJ2-7
CDR3 protein: CASSRGGRRQYF

V gene: TRBV6-1
D gene: TRBD1
J gene: TRBJ2-1
CDR3 protein: CASSSIDRGYNEQFF

V gene: TRBV7-2
D gene: -
J gene: TRBJ2-7
CDR3 protein: CASSPGLSGSSEQYF

V gene: TRBV11-1
D gene: -
J gene: TRBJ2-7
CDR3 protein: CASSLGVVEQYF

V gene: TRBV5-1
D gene: TRBD2
J gene: TRBJ2-2
CDR3 protein: CASSPPGLGAGELFF

V gene: TRBV5-1
D gene: TRBD2
J gene: TRBJ2-3
CDR3 protein: CASSLSGRDTDTQYF

V gene: TRBV28
D gene: -
J gene: TRBJ2-7
CDR3 protein: CASSTNLMAVRPYEQYF

V gene: TRBV4-2
D gene: TRBD2
J gene: TRBJ2-3
CDR3 protein: CASSSSGSLADTQYF

V gene: TRBV4-1
D gene: TRBD2
J gene: TRBJ2-1
CDR3 protein: CASSPTQLAHNEQFF

V gene: TRBV2
D gene: -
J gene: TRBJ2-3
CDR3 protein: CASSDRAGRADTQYF

V gene: TRBV10-1
D gene: -
J gene: TRBJ1-2
CDR3 protein: CASSEPIVLHSNYGYTF

V gene: TRBV5-8
D gene: TRBD1
J gene: TRBJ2-1
CDR3 protein: CASTRRTGGRFNEQFF

V gene: TRBV6-1
D gene: -
J gene: TRBJ2-7
CDR3 protein: CASSERRAGSSYEQYF

V gene: TRBV27
D gene: -
J gene: TRBJ2-1
CDR3 protein: CASARVSGYNEQFF

V gene: TRBV15
D gene: -
J gene: TRBJ1-1
CDR3 protein: CATSLGGTEAFF

V gene: TRBV5-4
D gene: TRBD1
J gene: TRBJ1-2
CDR3 protein: CASSSILGQGGYGYTF

V gene: TRBV10-3
D gene: TRBD1
J gene: TRBJ2-7
CDR3 protein: CAIRRTGSSYEQYF

V gene: TRBV5-1
D gene: TRBD1
J gene: TRBJ2-7
CDR3 protein: CASRRLTGGSYEQYF

V gene: TRBV28
D gene: TRBD1
J gene: TRBJ1-5
CDR3 protein: CASRGWGQSNQPQHF

V gene: TRBV9
D gene: -
J gene: TRBJ2-7
CDR3 protein: CASSPGTRQYF

V gene: TRBV7-6
D gene: -
J gene: TRBJ2-7
CDR3 protein: CASSSGATTTDEQYF

V gene: TRBV28
D gene: TRBD1
J gene: TRBJ2-7
CDR3 protein: CASRNAGQGRSEQYF

V gene: TRBV5-6
D gene: TRBD1
J gene: TRBJ2-5
CDR3 protein: CASSRNRGMRETQYF

V gene: TRBV11-3
D gene: TRBD2
J gene: TRBJ2-1
CDR3 protein: CASSAGLAGPYNEQFF

V gene: TRBV6-6
D gene: -
J gene: TRBJ1-1
CDR3 protein: CASSPRQAMNTEAFF

V gene: TRBV9
D gene: -
J gene: TRBJ2-1
CDR3 protein: CASSVVEGHEQFF

V gene: TRBV6-1
D gene: TRBD2
J gene: TRBJ2-2
CDR3 protein: CASSEDDWLADNTGELFF

V gene: TRBV14
D gene: -
J gene: TRBJ1-2
CDR3 protein: CASSQNGYGYTF

V gene: TRBV5-1
D gene: TRBD1
J gene: TRBJ2-2
CDR3 protein: CASSSSGQGATTGELFF

V gene: TRBV21-1
D gene: -
J gene: TRBJ2-7
CDR3 protein: CASSDAAGGPKKRYEQYF

V gene: TRBV4-1
D gene: -
J gene: TRBJ2-5
CDR3 protein: CASSQGILETQYF

V gene: TRBV28
D gene: -
J gene: TRBJ1-2
CDR3 protein: CASSFYSGYTF

V gene: TRBV5-1
D gene: -
J gene: TRBJ1-2
CDR3 protein: CASSGGGLTSYGYTF

V gene: TRBV19
D gene: -
J gene: TRBJ2-1
CDR3 protein: CASRRTSSYNEQFF

V gene: TRBV19
D gene: TRBD1
J gene: TRBJ1-5
CDR3 protein: CASLTGGGVSNQPQHF